Each of the 15 T cell receptor beta chains below was sequenced from the same sample in a study of cytomegalovirus exposure and HLA in healthy donors. Assay: immunoSEQ multiplex PCR; the TCRdb copy retains only in-frame clones and omits some. This table holds about 63,000 clones, more than 70% found once. The sequenced sample was PBMCs. These receptors all come from a woman aged 18-29 years in good health and CMV-seronegative.

This sequence joins TRBV5-1 and TRBJ2-2; TRBD2 is a possible D gene (5 bases). Trimming stripped 1 base from V and 6 bases from J, with 13 bases between. The CDR3 length is 15 residues. Germline V lookup: CDR1 SGHRS, CDR2 YFSETQ. CDR3 region: CASSLSPGSPGELFF. CDR3 in DNA: TGCGCCAGCAGCTTGTCTCCGGGGAGCCCCGGGGAGCTGTTTTTT.

The V and J genes are TRBV29-1 and TRBJ2-3; possible D gene TRBD2, 6 bases. This CDR3 has 13 residues. Germline assignment: CDR1 SQVTM and CDR2 ANQGSEA. V was trimmed by 4 bases and J by 6 bases, leaving 14 bases between them. Here the CDR3 reads CSVGGTRGDTQYF. CDR3 coding DNA: TGCAGCGTTGGAGGGACCCGGGGGGATACGCAGTATTTT.

V is TRBV7-2 and J is TRBJ2-7, with D maybe TRBD2 (7 bases). Germline V gene sequence: CDR1 SGHTA, CDR2 FQGNSA. V was shortened by 3 bases and J by 6 bases, with 12 bases between the two germline ends. The CDR3 has 13 residues. The CDR3 DNA follows: TGTGCCAGCAGCTTGGGGGGGGCGGGCGAGCAGTACTTC. It translates to CASSLGGAGEQYF.

The rearrangement uses TRBV7-2 and TRBJ2-4; a weak D match, TRBD1 (5 bases). Trimming cost V 5 bases and J 1 base, with 18 bases left between them. Germline values: CDR1 SGHTA, CDR2 FQGNSA. CDR3 length: 17 residues. CDR3 coding DNA: TGTGCCAGCAGCAAATTTGTGGGGCTACCGGCCAAAAACATTCAGTACTTC. Protein: CASSKFVGLPAKNIQYF.

This clone was counted a single time. The genes are TRBV28 and TRBJ2-7, with 7 nucleotides matching TRBD2. Germline CDR1 and CDR2: MDHEN and SYDVKM. The ends lost 6 bases at V and 0 bases at J; junction bases unmatched: 5. CDR3 size: 14 residues. The CDR3 here is CASRKREDSYEQYF. CDR3 nucleotides: TGTGCCAGCAGGAAACGGGAGGACTCCTACGAGCAGTACTTC.

The rearrangement links TRBV19 to TRBJ1-2; no firm D call. The V and J ends lost 3 bases and 0 bases respectively, with 17 bases between them. In germline, CDR1 is LNHDA, CDR2 SQIVND (reference sequence). The CDR3 is 17 residues long. Written as DNA, the CDR3 is TGTGCCAGTAGTATTTCGGGTGGCTCAGATACTAACTATGGCTACACCTTC. Protein sequence: CASSISGGSDTNYGYTF.

The V call is TRBV6-5, the J call TRBJ1-5, with 9 bases matching TRBD1. J was trimmed by 7 bases and V by 6 bases; bases with no gene match: 4. Germline assignment: CDR1 MNHEY and CDR2 SVGAGI. The CDR3 has 13 amino acids. CDR3 region: CASRGQGSQPQHF. The CDR3 nucleotides are TGTGCCAGCAGGGGACAGGGAAGCCAGCCCCAGCATTTT.

The chain combines TRBV18 with TRBJ1-5; 10 bases align to TRBD1. V lost 6 bases and J lost 0; bases outside the gene matches: 5. The CDR3 runs 16 residues. The V gene's germline CDR1 is KGHSH and CDR2 LQKENI. CDR3 amino acids: CASSSTGGGSNQPQHF. The CDR3 DNA is TGTGCCAGCTCCTCGACAGGGGGCGGTAGCAATCAGCCCCAGCATTTT.

This chain links TRBV2 with TRBJ2-3, with a possible D match to TRBD1 (5 bases). V was trimmed by 7 bases and J by 10 bases, leaving 12 bases between them. The CDR3 extends over 11 amino acids. Germline loops: CDR1 SNHLY, CDR2 FYNNEI. This chain's CDR3 is CASTKGVAQYF. As DNA, the CDR3 is TGTGCCAGCACCAAAGGGGTCGCGCAGTATTTT.

The chain links TRBV5-6 to TRBJ2-2; TRBD1 aligns across 9 bases. CDR3 length: 16 residues. The germline CDR1 and CDR2 sequences are SGHDT and YYEEEE. V lost 1 base and J lost 3; bases outside the gene matches: 4. CDR3 sequence reads: CASSLLGQGDTGELFF. The CDR3 coding sequence is TGTGCCAGCAGCTTGTTGGGACAGGGTGACACCGGGGAGCTGTTTTTT.

This sequence joins TRBV9 and TRBJ1-4, with a possible D match to TRBD1 (5 bases). This CDR3 is 16 amino acids long. The V gene lost 0 bases and the J gene lost 5 bases, with 14 bases spanning the gap. Germline V gene data show CDR1 as SGDLS and CDR2 as YYNGEE. CDR3 nucleotides: TGTGCCAGCAGCGTAGGGACCTTTGGGGGGAATGAAAAACTGTTTTTT. It encodes CASSVGTFGGNEKLFF.

This chain joins TRBV18 and TRBJ1-5; a possible D gene is TRBD1 (5 bases). V was shortened by 6 bases and J by 2 bases, with 8 bases between the two germline ends. Germline V CDR1 and CDR2: KGHSH, LQKENI. The length of the CDR3 is 13 residues. The CDR3 coding sequence is TGTGCCAGCTCGAGCAGGGGCAATCAGCCCCAGCATTTT. Its translation is CASSSRGNQPQHF.

The V and J genes are TRBV4-2 and TRBJ2-3; 10 nucleotides align to TRBD2. With 11 bases clipped from V and 1 base from J, the junction kept 9 bases outside the gene matches. Germline V gene lookup returns CDR1 LGHNA and CDR2 YNFKEQ. The CDR3 length is 15 residues. CDR3 sequence reads: CAVRAGTSGTDTQYF. The CDR3 region has the DNA TGTGCCGTTAGAGCCGGGACTAGCGGCACAGATACGCAGTATTTT.

The J gene is TRBJ1-3, the V gene TRBV7-2, with a tentative D call TRBD1 (5 bases). This CDR3 is built from 15 residues. V was shortened by 3 bases and J by 4 bases, with 13 bases between the two germline ends. The V gene's germline CDR1 is SGHTA and CDR2 FQGNSA. Here the CDR3 DNA reads TGTGCCAGCAGCTTGCAGGGCCAGTACGGAAACACCATATATTTT. This sequence encodes CASSLQGQYGNTIYF.

The chain is built from TRBV7-8 and TRBJ2-1; D perhaps matches TRBD2 (6 bases). This CDR3 comprises 16 residues. The V and J ends lost 3 bases and 0 bases respectively, with 12 bases between them. Germline CDR1 and CDR2: SGHVS and FQNEAQ. The DNA for the CDR3 is TGTGCCAGCAGCTTCCTGGCCGGGAGCTCCTACAATGAGCAGTTCTTC. It is translated as CASSFLAGSSYNEQFF.